A single sample is the source of the 4 T cell receptor beta chains below, sequenced in a study of OX40 agonist ivuxolimab in advanced cancers. The library came from the immunoSEQ multiplex PCR assay. TCRdb stores this immuneACCESS table with in-frame sequences only. Part of the clones is absent; in the studies checked, under half of the shortfall reflects unresolved V genes, and no reason is known for the rest. This sample comprises roughly 56,000 clones, approximately 84% of them detected only once. The top ten constitute about 4.5% of the sample. Sequenced material: CD4+ or CD8+ T cells sorted from blood, taken in a trial of the OX40 agonist ivuxolimab. Receptor source: an adult with an advanced solid tumor such as melanoma, head and neck, liver or kidney cancer.

The rearrangement joins TRBV21-1 to TRBJ2-3; TRBD2 is the table's D call, not checked against the DNA. TRBV21-1 has pseudogene status. This CDR3 has 19 amino acids. The DNA for the CDR3 is TGTGCCAGCAGCAACCCCGGGACTCGCACAAAAGACAGAACAGATACGCAGTGTTTT. This translates into CASSNPGTRTKDRTDTQCF.

The V call is TRBV4-1, the J call TRBJ2-7; D uncertain. The CDR3 length is 15 residues. The V end was cut by 0 bases, the J end by 2 bases, with 11 bases between. Looked up from germline, CDR1 is MGHRA and CDR2 is YSYEKL. The CDR3 DNA reads as TGCGCCAGCAGCCAAGAGGTAGGGCCCACCTACGAGCAGTACTTC. Amino acids: CASSQEVGPTYEQYF.

This clone has only one observation. The gene calls are TRBV29-1 and TRBJ2-5; TRBD1 might be the D (6 bases). CDR3 length: 13 residues. V dropped 6 bases and J dropped 7 bases, with 18 bases sitting between them. Germline loops: CDR1 SQVTM, CDR2 ANQGSEA. CDR3: CSVDRLAHRTQYF. CDR3 nucleotide sequence: TGCAGCGTCGACAGGTTGGCGCATCGGACCCAGTACTTC.

This clone was found a few times. This sequence joins TRBV6-5 and TRBJ1-5, with 11 bases lining up with TRBD1. V trimming: 5 bases; J trimming: 7 bases; junction bases outside the gene matches: 7. The CDR3 covers 15 residues. CDR1 is MNHEY and CDR2 is SVGAGI in the germline V gene. In nucleotides, the CDR3 is TGTGCCAGCAGTAGTGGACAGGGGGCTAACCAGCCCCAGCATTTT. This gives the protein CASSSGQGANQPQHF.